This TCR beta chain was sequenced in a study of blood T cells in healthy people across ages. A remark on this clonotype: Its antigen is as yet unknown.

Points from the study as a whole: The lack of PBMC sorting stopped any conclusive naive versus antigen-experienced comparison. Diversity figures based on one million T cells were deemed too low. When set beside aged donors, long-lived donors presented more naive CD4+ cells and higher diversity.

A sample-barcoded 5' primer and a J-beta primer mix were used in a second PCR of about 7 to 12 cycles. TCRdb recomputed calls from the 5' RACE reads with MiXCR, one row per CDR3 protein. The table has hundreds of thousands of distinct CDR3 sequences, more than 40% seen once. Per sample, no less than 5.5 micrograms of total RNA were extracted. The CDR3 has 16 residues. The junction had 9 bases not matched to a gene; V was cut back by 0 bases and J by 4 bases. The germline gives CDR1 SGHRS, CDR2 YFSETQ. This TCR was sampled from a woman in her fifties or sixties in good health. The chain joins TRBV5-1 to TRBJ2-5; the match to TRBD1 covers 7 bases. Material: blood. DNA of the CDR3: TGCGCCAGCAGCTTGGGAATCGACAGGGCCCGAGAGACCCAGTACTTC. This codes for CASSLGIDRARETQYF. The full variable domain, with the rest looked up from reference TRBV5-1 and TRBJ2-5, is KAGVTQTPRYLIKTRGQQVTLSCSPISGHRSVSWYQQTPGQGLQFLFEYFSETQRNKGNFPGRFSGRQFSNSRSEMNVSTLELGDSALYLCASSLGIDRARETQYFGPGTRLLVL.